This TCR beta chain was sequenced during a study of T cells in Graves' hyperthyroidism and ophthalmopathy. Study-wide results and limits: Most thyroid clonotypes expanded above 0.001 were also detected in blood.

With a duration under 2 months, the hyperthyroidism was newly diagnosed in patients aged 18 to 65. Diagnosing involved the use of clinical symptoms, serum thyroxine and TRAb, thyroid ultrasound and orbital computed tomography. V gave up 4 bases and J gave up 2 bases, with 12 bases separating them. The CDR3 contains 15 residues. The germline V gene encodes CDR1 LGHDT and CDR2 YNNKEL (reference sequence). Regions amplified from RNA transcripts were the TCR beta CDR3 regions. A first-round RT-PCR of the TCR CDR3 used the HTBI primer set. TCRdb re-called the multiplex PCR reads through MiXCR, storing one row per CDR3 protein. The table shows hundreds of thousands of distinct CDR3 sequences, with roughly a sixth occurring only once. In this sample, this clonotype turned up many times. Its antigen remains unidentified.

The sample taken for sequencing was blood. This TCR came from a woman aged 45-60 years with Graves' hyperthyroidism that later progressed to Graves' ophthalmopathy. The chain combines TRBV3-1 with TRBJ2-1; D is tentatively TRBD1 or TRBD2 (5 bases each). The CDR3 coding sequence is TGTGCCAGCAGCCGGGACCTGTCGACCTACAATGAGCAGTTCTTC. The encoded protein is CASSRDLSTYNEQFF.